The clone carrying this T cell receptor beta chain was seen ten or more times. Its antigen is unidentified. In germline, CDR1 is DFQATT, CDR2 SNEGSKA (reference sequence). The V gene lost 5 bases and the J gene lost 3 bases, with 13 bases spanning the gap. This CDR3 comprises 14 residues. This sample stems from a study of early T cells in non-severe SARS-CoV-2 infection. Unique molecular identifiers were added to individual cDNA molecules. MiXCR was run by TCRdb on the 5' RACE reads, yielding one entry per CDR3 protein. Of about 22,000 distinct CDR3 sequences in the sample, roughly 3.5% were seen once. Overall study findings and caveats: There was a bias toward anti-spike CD8 responses in VDJdb matching, which missed private and CD4 specificities.

The sequencing input was whole blood. This receptor was identified in an adult who was a healthcare worker with PCR-confirmed SARS-CoV-2 infection or an uninfected control (not recorded which). The chain uses TRBV20-1 and TRBJ1-4, with D unresolved. This CDR3 is CSAGPSNSNEKLFF. The CDR3 nucleotides read TGCAGTGCTGGCCCCAGTAACTCTAATGAAAAACTGTTTTTT.